Listed below are T cell receptor beta chains from one sample, sequenced in a study of shared clonotypes between healthy human individuals. Sequencing used immunoSEQ multiplex PCR; TCRdb keeps in-frame clones, though not all of them. The sample consists of 1,500,000 or so clones, roughly 96% of them appearing once. Sequenced sample: naive CD4+ T cells sorted from blood. These receptors originate from a man aged 25-45 years in good health. The CDR3 runs from the conserved cysteine through the conserved F or W. Fields, in order: V gene, D gene, J gene, clone size, CDR3 protein, CDR3 DNA. D genes are given only for firm matches. The size entry is marked missing in some rows and otherwise reads once, few, many or a size class.

TRBV5-1	NA	TRBJ1-4	NA	CASMGVVGEKLFF	TGCGCCAGCATGGGTGTTGTAGGTGAAAAACTGTTTTTT
TRBV15	NA	TRBJ2-7	NA	CATSRDRGVQYF	TGTGCCACCAGCAGAGACCGTGGTGTGCAGTACTTC
TRBV7-2	TRBD2	TRBJ2-7	once	CASSLAGRLASSSYEQYF	TGTGCCAGCAGCTTAGCGGGACGACTAGCGAGCTCCTCCTACGAGCAGTACTTC
TRBV5-6	NA	TRBJ2-5	NA	CASSLDRRETQYF	TGTGCCAGCAGCTTGGATAGAAGAGAGACCCAGTACTTC
TRBV6-5	TRBD2	TRBJ2-7	NA	CASRISGTSYEQYF	TGTGCCAGCAGAATTAGCGGGACCTCCTACGAGCAGTACTTC
TRBV6-1	NA	TRBJ1-5	NA	CASSEVGGTRNQPQHF	TGTGCCAGCAGTGAAGTGGGCGGGACAAGAAATCAGCCCCAGCATTTT
TRBV27	TRBD1	TRBJ2-3	NA	CASGSTGVLDTQYF	TGTGCCAGCGGGTCGACAGGGGTTCTAGATACGCAGTATTTT
TRBV2	TRBD2	TRBJ2-7	NA	CASSGGGYPYEQYF	TGTGCCAGCAGTGGGGGGGGTTACCCCTACGAGCAGTACTTC
TRBV19	TRBD1	TRBJ1-3	NA	CASSMGQGAGNTIYF	TGTGCCAGTAGTATGGGACAGGGGGCAGGAAACACCATATATTTT
TRBV5-1	NA	TRBJ2-1	NA	CASSLALAAYNEQFF	TGCGCCAGCAGCTTGGCGCTAGCAGCCTACAATGAGCAGTTCTTC
TRBV18	NA	TRBJ2-1	NA	CASSNTRSYNEQFF	TGTGCCAGCTCAAACACCCGCTCCTACAATGAGCAGTTCTTC
TRBV7-2	TRBD1	TRBJ2-7	NA	CASSLRSNRGYEQYF	TGTGCCAGCAGCTTACGGTCCAACAGGGGATACGAGCAGTACTTC
TRBV20-1	TRBD1	TRBJ1-3	NA	CSAHRGNTIYF	TGCAGTGCCCACAGGGGTAACACCATATATTTT
TRBV9	NA	TRBJ2-1	NA	CASSPRGYNEQFF	TGTGCCAGCAGCCCGAGGGGCTACAATGAGCAGTTCTTC
TRBV11-2	TRBD2	TRBJ2-2	few	CASSPTGWGGSINTGELFF	TGTGCCAGCAGCCCCACCGGGTGGGGCGGGAGCATTAACACCGGGGAGCTGTTTTTT
TRBV6-1	NA	TRBJ2-7	NA	CASMESTYEQYF	TGTGCCAGCATGGAGAGCACCTACGAGCAGTACTTC
TRBV28	NA	TRBJ1-1	NA	CASSFPGSNTEAFF	TGTGCCAGCAGCTTCCCGGGAAGCAACACTGAAGCTTTCTTT
TRBV19	NA	TRBJ2-2	NA	CASEGVAATGELFF	TGTGCCAGTGAAGGGGTAGCGGCCACCGGGGAGCTGTTTTTT
TRBV6-1	NA	TRBJ2-7	NA	CASTATAYEQYF	TGTGCCAGCACGGCCACTGCCTACGAGCAGTACTTC
TRBV4-3	TRBD2	TRBJ2-5	NA	CASSQGGRGETQYF	TGCGCCAGCAGCCAAGGAGGGAGGGGTGAGACCCAGTACTTC
TRBV19	NA	TRBJ2-3	NA	CASTLTGHYTDTQYF	TGTGCCAGTACCTTGACGGGACACTATACAGATACGCAGTATTTT
TRBV30	NA	TRBJ1-3	NA	CAWSEGVPGNTIYF	TGTGCCTGGAGTGAAGGAGTGCCTGGAAACACCATATATTTT
TRBV5-4	TRBD1	TRBJ1-4	NA	CASSFWTGSATNEKLFF	TGTGCCAGCAGCTTCTGGACAGGGAGTGCAACTAATGAAAAACTGTTTTTT
TRBV6-6	NA	TRBJ1-3	NA	CASSYAGTSGNTIYF	TGTGCCAGCAGTTATGCCGGGACCTCTGGAAACACCATATATTTT
TRBV5-6	NA	TRBJ1-5	NA	CASSLGVLGNQPQHF	TGTGCCAGCAGCTTGGGGGTGCTCGGCAATCAGCCCCAGCATTTT
TRBV2	NA	TRBJ1-2	NA	CASKVSENYGYTF	TGTGCCAGCAAAGTCAGCGAGAACTATGGCTACACCTTC
TRBV5-1	TRBD2	TRBJ2-2	NA	CASSLDGLAELTGELFF	TGCGCCAGCAGCTTGGACGGACTAGCGGAGCTCACCGGGGAGCTGTTTTTT
TRBV4-3	NA	TRBJ2-2	NA	CASSQESKRAGNTGELFF	TGCGCCAGCAGCCAAGAGTCCAAGCGGGCTGGAAACACCGGGGAGCTGTTTTTT
TRBV14	TRBD1	TRBJ2-7	NA	CASSQDSGQGFREQYF	TGTGCCAGCAGCCAAGATAGTGGACAGGGGTTCCGCGAGCAGTACTTC
TRBV25-1	NA	TRBJ1-3	NA	CASSFSGNTIYF	TGTGCCAGCAGTTTCAGTGGAAACACCATATATTTT
TRBV5-1	TRBD1	TRBJ2-3	NA	CASSLFGQATDTQYF	TGCGCCAGCAGCTTGTTTGGACAGGCCACAGATACGCAGTATTTT
TRBV27	NA	TRBJ2-7	NA	CASSSPGDYPFVEQYF	TGTGCCAGCAGTTCCCCCGGTGACTACCCCTTTGTTGAGCAGTACTTC
TRBV5-1	NA	TRBJ1-2	NA	CASSLDVTAGYTF	TGCGCCAGCAGCTTGGACGTTACAGCTGGCTACACCTTC
TRBV5-4	NA	TRBJ2-1	NA	CASSTGHNEQFF	TGTGCCAGCAGCACCGGTCACAATGAGCAGTTCTTC
TRBV7-8	NA	TRBJ1-2	NA	CASSPGASLYGYTF	TGTGCCAGCAGTCCCGGGGCCAGCCTATATGGCTACACCTTC
TRBV7-2	TRBD2	TRBJ2-1	NA	CASSLDRTRGGNEQFF	TGTGCCAGCAGCTTAGATCGGACTAGGGGAGGTAATGAGCAGTTCTTC
TRBV7-9	NA	TRBJ2-3	NA	CASSHQTDTQYF	TGTGCCAGCAGCCATCAAACAGATACGCAGTATTTT
TRBV14	NA	TRBJ1-2	NA	CASSQVLGGTSYGYTF	TGTGCCAGCAGCCAAGTCCTTGGCGGGACCTCCTATGGCTACACCTTC
TRBV4-2	TRBD1	TRBJ1-3	NA	CASSPGQGADGNTIYF	TGTGCCAGCAGCCCAGGTCAGGGGGCGGATGGAAACACCATATATTTT
TRBV10-3	NA	TRBJ2-7	NA	CASFPSSDPKTYEQYF	TGTGCCTCATTTCCTAGCAGCGACCCCAAGACCTACGAGCAGTACTTC
TRBV12-5	NA	TRBJ2-1	once	CASGLVKGEQFF	TGTGCTAGTGGTTTGGTAAAGGGTGAGCAGTTCTTC
TRBV10-3	TRBD2	TRBJ2-7	NA	CATSGAYEQYF	TGTGCCACAAGCGGGGCCTACGAGCAGTACTTC
TRBV5-4	TRBD2	TRBJ2-1	NA	CASSLPTSGIYNEQFF	TGTGCCAGCAGCTTGCCCACGAGCGGGATCTACAATGAGCAGTTCTTC
TRBV29-1	TRBD2	TRBJ2-1	NA	CSVAKGTSGSVHEQFF	TGCAGCGTTGCTAAAGGGACTAGCGGGAGTGTGCATGAGCAGTTCTTC